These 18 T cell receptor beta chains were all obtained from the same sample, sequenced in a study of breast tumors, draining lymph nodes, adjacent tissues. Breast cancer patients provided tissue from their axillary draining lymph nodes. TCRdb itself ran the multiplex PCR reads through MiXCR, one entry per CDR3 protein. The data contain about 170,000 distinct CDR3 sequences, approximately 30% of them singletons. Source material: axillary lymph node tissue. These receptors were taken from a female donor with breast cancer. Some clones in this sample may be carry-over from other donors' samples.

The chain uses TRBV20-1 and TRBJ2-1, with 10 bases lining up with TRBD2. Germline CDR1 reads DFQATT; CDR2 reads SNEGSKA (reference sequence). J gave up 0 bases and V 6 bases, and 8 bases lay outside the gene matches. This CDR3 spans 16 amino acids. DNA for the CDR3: TGCAGTGCCTGGGGCACTAGCGGGGTCTCCTACAATGAGCAGTTCTTC. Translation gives CSAWGTSGVSYNEQFF.

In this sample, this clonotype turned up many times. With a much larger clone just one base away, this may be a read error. The CDR3 nucleotides are TGTGCCAGCAGTCACCAGCCTGGTACTAATTCACCCCTCCACTTT. This gives the protein CASSHQPGTNSPLHF. This rearrangement joins TRBV6-4 to TRBJ1-6, with D unresolved. V was trimmed by 5 bases and J by 6 bases, leaving 14 bases between them. Germline CDR1 reads MRHNA; CDR2 reads SNTAGT. This CDR3 has 15 residues.

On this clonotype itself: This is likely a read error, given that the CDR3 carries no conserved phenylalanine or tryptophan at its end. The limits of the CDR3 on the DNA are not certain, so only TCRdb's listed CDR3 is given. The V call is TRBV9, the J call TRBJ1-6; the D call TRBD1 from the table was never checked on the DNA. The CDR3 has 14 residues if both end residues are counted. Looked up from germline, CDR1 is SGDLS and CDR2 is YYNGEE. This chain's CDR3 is CASNRQGSNSPLPS.

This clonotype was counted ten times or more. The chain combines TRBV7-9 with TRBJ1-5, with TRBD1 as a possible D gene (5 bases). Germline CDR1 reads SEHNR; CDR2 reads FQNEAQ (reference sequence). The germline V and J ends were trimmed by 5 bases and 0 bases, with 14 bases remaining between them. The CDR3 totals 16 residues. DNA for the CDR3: TGTGCCAGCAGCCCGGCAGGGTCTTATAGCAATCAGCCCCAGCATTTT. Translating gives CASSPAGSYSNQPQHF.

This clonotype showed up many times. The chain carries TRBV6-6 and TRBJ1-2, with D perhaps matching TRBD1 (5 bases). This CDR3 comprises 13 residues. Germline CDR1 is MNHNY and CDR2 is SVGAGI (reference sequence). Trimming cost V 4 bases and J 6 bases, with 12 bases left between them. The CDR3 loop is CASSFQVGDGYTF. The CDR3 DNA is TGTGCCAGCAGTTTCCAAGTAGGGGATGGCTACACCTTC.

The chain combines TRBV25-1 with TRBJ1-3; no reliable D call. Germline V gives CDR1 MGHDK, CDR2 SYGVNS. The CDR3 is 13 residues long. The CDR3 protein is CARADGSGNTIYF. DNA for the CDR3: TGTGCTAGAGCGGACGGCTCTGGAAACACCATATATTTT.

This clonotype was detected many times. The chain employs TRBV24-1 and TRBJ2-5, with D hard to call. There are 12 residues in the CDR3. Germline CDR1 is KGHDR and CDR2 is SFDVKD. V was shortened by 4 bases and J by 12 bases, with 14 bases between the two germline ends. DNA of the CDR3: TGTGCCACCAGTGAAGAGGTTGGACCTAAGTACTTC. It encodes CATSEEVGPKYF.

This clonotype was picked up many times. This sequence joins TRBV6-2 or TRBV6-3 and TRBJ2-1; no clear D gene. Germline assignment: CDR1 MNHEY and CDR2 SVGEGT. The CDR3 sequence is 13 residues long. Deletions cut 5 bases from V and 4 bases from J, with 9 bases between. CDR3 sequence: CASSPSLYNEQFF. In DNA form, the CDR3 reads TGTGCCAGCAGTCCCTCTCTGTACAATGAGCAGTTCTTC.

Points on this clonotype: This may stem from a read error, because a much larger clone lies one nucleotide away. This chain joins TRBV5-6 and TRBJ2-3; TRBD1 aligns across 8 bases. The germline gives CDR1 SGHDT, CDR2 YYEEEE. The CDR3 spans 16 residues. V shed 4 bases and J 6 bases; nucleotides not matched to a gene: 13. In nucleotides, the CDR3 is TGTGCCAGCAGCGTCTCCGGGACAGGCCCCAAGGATACGCAGTATTTT. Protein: CASSVSGTGPKDTQYF.

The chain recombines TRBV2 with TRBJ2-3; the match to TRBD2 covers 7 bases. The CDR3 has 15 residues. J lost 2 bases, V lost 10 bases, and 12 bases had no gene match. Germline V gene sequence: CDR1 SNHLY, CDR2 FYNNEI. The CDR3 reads CATWVRGRTTDTQYF. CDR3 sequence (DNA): TGTGCCACCTGGGTTCGCGGGAGAACCACAGATACGCAGTATTTT. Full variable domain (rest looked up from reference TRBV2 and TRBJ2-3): EPEVTQTPSHQVTQMGQEVILRCVPISNHLYFYWYRQILGQKVEFLVSFYNNEISEKSEIFDDQFSVERPDGSNFTLKIRSTKLEDSAMYFCATWVRGRTTDTQYFGPGTRLTVL.

This CDR3 is CAISQGGGTGELFF. CDR3 in DNA: TGTGCCATCAGTCAGGGGGGAGGCACCGGGGAGCTGTTTTTT. The rearrangement joins TRBV10-3 to TRBJ2-2, with D maybe TRBD1 (7 bases). CDR1 and CDR2 from the germline V gene are ENHRY and SYGVKD. This CDR3 comprises 14 residues. Trimming shortened V by 5 bases and J by 4 bases, and 11 bases separated the two germline ends.

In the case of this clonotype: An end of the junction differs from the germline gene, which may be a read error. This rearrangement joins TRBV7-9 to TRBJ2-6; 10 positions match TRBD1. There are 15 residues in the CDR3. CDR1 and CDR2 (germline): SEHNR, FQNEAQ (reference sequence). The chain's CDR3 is CASSSAGTGAYVLTF. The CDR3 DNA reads TGTGCCAGCAGCTCGGCCGGGACAGGGGCCTACGTCCTGACTTTC. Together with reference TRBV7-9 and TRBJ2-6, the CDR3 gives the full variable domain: DTGVSQNPRHKITKRGQNVTFRCDPISEHNRLYWYRQTLGQGPEFLTYFQNEAQLEKSRLLSDRFSAERPKGSFSTLEIQRTEQGDSAMYLCASSSAGTGAYVLTFGAGSRLTVL.

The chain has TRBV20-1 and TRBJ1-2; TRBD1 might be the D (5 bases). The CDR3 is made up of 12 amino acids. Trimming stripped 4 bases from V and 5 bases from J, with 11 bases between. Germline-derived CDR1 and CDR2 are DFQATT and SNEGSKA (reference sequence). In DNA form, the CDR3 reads TGCAGTGCTACTACGGGACCGTATGGCTACACCTTC. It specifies CSATTGPYGYTF.

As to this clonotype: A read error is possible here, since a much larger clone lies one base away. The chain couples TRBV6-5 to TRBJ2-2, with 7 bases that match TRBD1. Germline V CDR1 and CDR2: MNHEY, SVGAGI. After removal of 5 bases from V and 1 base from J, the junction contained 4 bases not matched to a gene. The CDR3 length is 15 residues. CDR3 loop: CASSHRGQNTGELFF. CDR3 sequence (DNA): TGTGCCAGCAGTCACAGGGGCCAGAACACCGGGGAGCTGTTTTTT.

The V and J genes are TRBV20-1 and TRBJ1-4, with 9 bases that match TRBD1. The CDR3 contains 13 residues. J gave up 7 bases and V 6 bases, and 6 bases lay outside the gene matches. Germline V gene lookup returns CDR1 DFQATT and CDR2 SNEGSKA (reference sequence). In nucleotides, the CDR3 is TGCAGTGCCATGGACAGGGGATTTGAAAAACTGTTTTTT. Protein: CSAMDRGFEKLFF.

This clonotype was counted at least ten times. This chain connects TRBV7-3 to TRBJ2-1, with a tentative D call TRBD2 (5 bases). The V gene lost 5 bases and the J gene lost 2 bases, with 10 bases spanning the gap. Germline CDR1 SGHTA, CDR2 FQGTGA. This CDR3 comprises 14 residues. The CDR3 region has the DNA TGTGCCAGCAGCCTAGCCAATCCCTACAATGAGCAGTTCTTC. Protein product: CASSLANPYNEQFF.

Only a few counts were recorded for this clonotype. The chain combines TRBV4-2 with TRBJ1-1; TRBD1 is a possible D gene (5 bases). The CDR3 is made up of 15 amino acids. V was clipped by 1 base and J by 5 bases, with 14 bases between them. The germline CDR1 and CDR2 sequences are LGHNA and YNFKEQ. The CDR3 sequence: CASSQAGGWETEAFF. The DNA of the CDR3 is TGTGCCAGCAGCCAAGCCGGGGGATGGGAAACTGAAGCTTTCTTT.

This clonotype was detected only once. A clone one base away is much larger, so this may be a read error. CDR3 sequence (DNA): TGCAGCGTTGTTGGCTTAGATGGCTACGCCTTC. Its protein is CSVVGLDGYAF. The V call is TRBV29-1, the J call TRBJ1-2; D is undetermined. Germline V gene data show CDR1 as SQVTM and CDR2 as ANQGSEA. This CDR3 is 11 amino acids long.